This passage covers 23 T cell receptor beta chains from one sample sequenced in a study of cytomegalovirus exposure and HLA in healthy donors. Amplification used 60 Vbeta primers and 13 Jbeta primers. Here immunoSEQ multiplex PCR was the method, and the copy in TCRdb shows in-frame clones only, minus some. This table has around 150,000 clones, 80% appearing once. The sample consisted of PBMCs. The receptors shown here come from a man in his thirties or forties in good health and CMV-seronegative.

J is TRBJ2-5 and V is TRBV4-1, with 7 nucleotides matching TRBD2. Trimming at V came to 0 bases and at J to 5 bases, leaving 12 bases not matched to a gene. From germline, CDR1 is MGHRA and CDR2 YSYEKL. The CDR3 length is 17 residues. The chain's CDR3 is CASSQDPSGRGGETQYF. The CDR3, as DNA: TGCGCCAGCAGCCAAGATCCCTCGGGGAGGGGAGGCGAGACCCAGTACTTC.

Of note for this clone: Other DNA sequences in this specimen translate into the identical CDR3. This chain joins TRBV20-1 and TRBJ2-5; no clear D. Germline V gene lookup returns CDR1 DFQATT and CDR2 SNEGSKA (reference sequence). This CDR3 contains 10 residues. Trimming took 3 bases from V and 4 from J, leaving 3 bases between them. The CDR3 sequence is CSARRETQYF. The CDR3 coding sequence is TGCAGTGCTAGGAGAGAGACCCAGTACTTC.

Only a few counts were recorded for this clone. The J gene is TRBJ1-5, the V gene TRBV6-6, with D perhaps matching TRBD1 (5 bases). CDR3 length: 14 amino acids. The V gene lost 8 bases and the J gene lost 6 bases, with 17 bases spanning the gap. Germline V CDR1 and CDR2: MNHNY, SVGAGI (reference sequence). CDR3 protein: CASSRWQGSQPQHF. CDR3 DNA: TGTGCCAGCTCTCGGTGGCAGGGCAGTCAGCCCCAGCATTTT.

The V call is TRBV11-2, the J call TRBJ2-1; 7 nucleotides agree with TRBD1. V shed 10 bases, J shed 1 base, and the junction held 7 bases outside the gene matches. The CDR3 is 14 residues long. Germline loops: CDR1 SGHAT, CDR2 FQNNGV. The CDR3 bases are TGTGCCACCGAGGGGACAGCGTCCTACAATGAGCAGTTCTTC. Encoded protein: CATEGTASYNEQFF. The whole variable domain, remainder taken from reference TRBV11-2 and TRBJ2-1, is EAGVAQSPRYKIIEKRQSVAFWCNPISGHATLYWYQQILGQGPKLLIQFQNNGVVDDSQLPKDRFSAERLKGVDSTLKIQPAKLEDSAVYLCATEGTASYNEQFFGPGTRLTVL.

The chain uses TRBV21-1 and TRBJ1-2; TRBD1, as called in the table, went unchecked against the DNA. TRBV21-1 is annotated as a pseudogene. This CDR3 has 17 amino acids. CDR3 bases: TGTGCCAGCAGCAGGCGGAGCGATTTCCAGGGAATGGGTGGCTACACCTTC. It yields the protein CASSRRSDFQGMGGYTF.

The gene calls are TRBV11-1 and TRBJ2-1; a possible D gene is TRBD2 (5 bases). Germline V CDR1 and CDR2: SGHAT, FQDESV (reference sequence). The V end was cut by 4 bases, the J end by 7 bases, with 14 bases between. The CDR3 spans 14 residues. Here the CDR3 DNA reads TGTGCCAGCAGCTCGTTCGGGGTTTCTAATGAGCAGTTCTTC. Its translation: CASSSFGVSNEQFF. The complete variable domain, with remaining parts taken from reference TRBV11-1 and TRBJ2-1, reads EAEVAQSPRYKITEKSQAVAFWCDPISGHATLYWYRQILGQGPELLVQFQDESVVDDSQLPKDRFSAERLKGVDSTLKIQPAELGDSAMYLCASSSFGVSNEQFFGPGTRLTVL.

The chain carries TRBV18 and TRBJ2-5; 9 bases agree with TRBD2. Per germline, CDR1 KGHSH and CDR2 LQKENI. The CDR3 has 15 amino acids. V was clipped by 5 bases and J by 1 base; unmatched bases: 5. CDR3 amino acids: CASSFNSGSQETQYF. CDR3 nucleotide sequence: TGTGCCAGCTCATTCAATAGCGGGAGCCAAGAGACCCAGTACTTC.

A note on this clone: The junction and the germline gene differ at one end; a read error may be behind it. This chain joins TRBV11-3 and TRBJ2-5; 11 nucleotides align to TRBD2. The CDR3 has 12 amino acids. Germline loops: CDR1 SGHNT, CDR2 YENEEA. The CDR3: CASSSHSGRVHF. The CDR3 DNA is TGTGCCAGCAGCTCTCATAGCGGGAGGGTACACTTC.

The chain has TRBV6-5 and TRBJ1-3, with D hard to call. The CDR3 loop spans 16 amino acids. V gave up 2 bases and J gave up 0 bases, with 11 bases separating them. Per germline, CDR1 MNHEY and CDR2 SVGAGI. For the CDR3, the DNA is TGTGCCAGCAGTTACAGCATCCACTTCTCTGGAAACACCATATATTTT. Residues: CASSYSIHFSGNTIYF.

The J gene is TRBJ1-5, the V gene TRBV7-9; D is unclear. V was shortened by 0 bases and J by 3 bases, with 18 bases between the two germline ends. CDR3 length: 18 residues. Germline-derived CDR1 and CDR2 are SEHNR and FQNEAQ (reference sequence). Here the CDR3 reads CASSLAGSDLGFNQPQHF. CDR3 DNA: TGTGCCAGCAGCTTAGCGGGGAGCGACTTAGGTTTCAATCAGCCCCAGCATTTT.

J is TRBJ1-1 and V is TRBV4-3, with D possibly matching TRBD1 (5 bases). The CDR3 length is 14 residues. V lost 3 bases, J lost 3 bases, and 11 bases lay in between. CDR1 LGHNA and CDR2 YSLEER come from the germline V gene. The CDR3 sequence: CASSHSQGDTEAFF. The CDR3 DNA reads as TGCGCCAGCAGCCACTCACAAGGGGACACTGAAGCTTTCTTT.

The CDR3 sequence is CAISGGRGPYEQYF. CDR3 nucleotide sequence: TGTGCCATCAGTGGGGGCAGGGGGCCCTACGAGCAGTACTTC. The chain carries TRBV10-3 and TRBJ2-7; 8 nucleotides match TRBD1. The V gene end was trimmed by 4 bases and the J gene end by 2 bases; junction bases not matched to a gene: 4. Germline loops: CDR1 ENHRY, CDR2 SYGVKD. This CDR3 is 14 amino acids long.

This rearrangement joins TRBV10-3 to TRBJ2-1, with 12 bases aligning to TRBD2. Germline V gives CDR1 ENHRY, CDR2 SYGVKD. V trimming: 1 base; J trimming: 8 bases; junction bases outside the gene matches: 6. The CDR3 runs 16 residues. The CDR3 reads CAISELTSGRLDEQFF. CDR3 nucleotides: TGTGCCATCAGTGAGTTAACTAGCGGGAGGTTGGATGAGCAGTTCTTC.

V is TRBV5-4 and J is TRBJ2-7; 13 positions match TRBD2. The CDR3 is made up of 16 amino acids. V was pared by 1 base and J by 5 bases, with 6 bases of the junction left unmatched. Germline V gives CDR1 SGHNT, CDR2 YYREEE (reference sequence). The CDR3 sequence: CASSLLLAGGLDEQYF. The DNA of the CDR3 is TGTGCCAGCAGCTTGTTACTAGCGGGAGGGTTAGACGAGCAGTACTTC.

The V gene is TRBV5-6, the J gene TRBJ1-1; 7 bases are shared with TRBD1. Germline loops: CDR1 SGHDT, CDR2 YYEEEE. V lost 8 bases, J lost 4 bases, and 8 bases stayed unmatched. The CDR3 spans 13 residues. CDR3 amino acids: CASRGQPGTEAFF. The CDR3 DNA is TGTGCCAGTAGGGGACAGCCGGGCACTGAAGCTTTCTTT.

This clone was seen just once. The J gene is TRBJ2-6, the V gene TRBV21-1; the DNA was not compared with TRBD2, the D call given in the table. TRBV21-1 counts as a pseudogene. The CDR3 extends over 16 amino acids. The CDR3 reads CASSKDPGSGANVLTF. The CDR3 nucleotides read TGTGCCAGCAGCAAAGATCCGGGATCAGGGGCCAACGTCCTGACTTTC.

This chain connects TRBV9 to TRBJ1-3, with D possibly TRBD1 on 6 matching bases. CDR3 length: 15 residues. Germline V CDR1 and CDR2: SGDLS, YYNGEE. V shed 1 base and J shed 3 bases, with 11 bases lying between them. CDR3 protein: CASSVLGQFGNTIYF. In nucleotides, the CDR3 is TGTGCCAGCAGCGTACTCGGACAGTTTGGAAACACCATATATTTT.

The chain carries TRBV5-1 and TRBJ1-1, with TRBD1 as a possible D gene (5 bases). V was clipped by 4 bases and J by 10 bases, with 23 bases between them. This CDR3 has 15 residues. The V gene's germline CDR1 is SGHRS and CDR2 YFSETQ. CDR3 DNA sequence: TGCGCCAGCAGCAGAAGTTCGCAGGGCCTAAGTGGAGCTTTCTTT. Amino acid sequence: CASSRSSQGLSGAFF.

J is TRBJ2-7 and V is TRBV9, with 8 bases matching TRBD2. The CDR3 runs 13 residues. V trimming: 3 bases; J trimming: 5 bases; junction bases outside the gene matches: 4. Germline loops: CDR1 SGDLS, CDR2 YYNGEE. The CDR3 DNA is TGTGCCAGCAGCGCAGGACTAGCCAACGAGCAGTACTTC. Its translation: CASSAGLANEQYF.

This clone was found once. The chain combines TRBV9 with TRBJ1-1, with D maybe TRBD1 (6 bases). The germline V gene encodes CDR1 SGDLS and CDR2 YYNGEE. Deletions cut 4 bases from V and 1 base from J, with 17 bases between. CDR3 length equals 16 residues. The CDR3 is CASSSQGRGENTEAFF. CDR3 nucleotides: TGTGCCAGCAGCAGCCAGGGGAGAGGGGAGAACACTGAAGCTTTCTTT. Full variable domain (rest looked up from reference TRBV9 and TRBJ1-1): DSGVTQTPKHLITATGQRVTLRCSPRSGDLSVYWYQQSLDQGLQFLIQYYNGEERAKGNILERFSAQQFPDLHSELNLSSLELGDSALYFCASSSQGRGENTEAFFGQGTRLTVV.

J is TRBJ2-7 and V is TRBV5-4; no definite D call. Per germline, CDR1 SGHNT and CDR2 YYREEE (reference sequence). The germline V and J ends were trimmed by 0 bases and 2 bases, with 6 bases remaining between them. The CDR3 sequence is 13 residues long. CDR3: CASSLGGPYEQYF. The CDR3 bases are TGTGCCAGCAGCTTGGGAGGCCCCTACGAGCAGTACTTC.

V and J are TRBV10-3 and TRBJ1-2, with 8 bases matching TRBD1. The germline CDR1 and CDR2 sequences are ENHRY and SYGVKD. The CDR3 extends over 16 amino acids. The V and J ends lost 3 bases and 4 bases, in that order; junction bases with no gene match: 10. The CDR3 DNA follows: TGTGCCATCAGTGATCCGGGACAGGACTGGGGCTATGGCTACACCTTC. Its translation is CAISDPGQDWGYGYTF.

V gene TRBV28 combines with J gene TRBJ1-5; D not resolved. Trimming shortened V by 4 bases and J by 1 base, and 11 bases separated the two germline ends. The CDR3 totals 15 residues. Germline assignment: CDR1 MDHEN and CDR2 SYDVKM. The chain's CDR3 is CASSSRRKSNQPQHF. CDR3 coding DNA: TGTGCCAGCAGTTCCCGCAGGAAGAGCAATCAGCCCCAGCATTTT.